This T cell receptor (beta chain) derives from a study of blood T cell repertoires in COVID-19. This CDR3 region has 15 residues. The V gene's germline CDR1 is SGHRS and CDR2 YFSETQ. Trimming removed 0 bases from V and 6 bases from J, with 13 bases in between. In the original processing: By means of reference gene primer amplification, nucleated cell counts were estimated. This table comes from immunoSEQ multiplex PCR, and its TCRdb copy is limited to in-frame clones, with some not included. That table is the source of V, J and clone size, and D and trimming were worked out from the DNA. The sample has 120,000 to 150,000 clones, about 88% seen once.

This receptor was obtained from a human donor with COVID-19, enrolled during active disease. The donor label of this sample is uncertain. This chain joins TRBV5-1 and TRBJ2-1, with D uncertain. Source material: peripheral blood. This chain's CDR3 is CASSLGDFTTNEQFF. The CDR3 DNA reads as TGCGCCAGCAGCTTGGGTGACTTTACCACCAATGAGCAGTTCTTC.